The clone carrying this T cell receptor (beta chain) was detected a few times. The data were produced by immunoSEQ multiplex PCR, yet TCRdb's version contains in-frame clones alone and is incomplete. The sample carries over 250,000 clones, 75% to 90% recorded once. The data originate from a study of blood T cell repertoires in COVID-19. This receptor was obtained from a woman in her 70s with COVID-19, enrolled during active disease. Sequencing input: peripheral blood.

This CDR3 is CASSLRGGVTDTQYF. The CDR3 DNA is TGTGCCAGCAGCCTTAGGGGGGGGGTCACAGATACGCAGTATTTT. V gene TRBV3-1 (or the pseudogene TRBV3-2) combines with J gene TRBJ2-3, with D perhaps matching TRBD2 (7 bases). Per the germline V gene, CDR1 is LGHDT and CDR2 is YNNKEL (reference sequence). Trimming removed 4 bases at V and 2 bases at J, with 13 bases between. The CDR3 runs 15 residues.